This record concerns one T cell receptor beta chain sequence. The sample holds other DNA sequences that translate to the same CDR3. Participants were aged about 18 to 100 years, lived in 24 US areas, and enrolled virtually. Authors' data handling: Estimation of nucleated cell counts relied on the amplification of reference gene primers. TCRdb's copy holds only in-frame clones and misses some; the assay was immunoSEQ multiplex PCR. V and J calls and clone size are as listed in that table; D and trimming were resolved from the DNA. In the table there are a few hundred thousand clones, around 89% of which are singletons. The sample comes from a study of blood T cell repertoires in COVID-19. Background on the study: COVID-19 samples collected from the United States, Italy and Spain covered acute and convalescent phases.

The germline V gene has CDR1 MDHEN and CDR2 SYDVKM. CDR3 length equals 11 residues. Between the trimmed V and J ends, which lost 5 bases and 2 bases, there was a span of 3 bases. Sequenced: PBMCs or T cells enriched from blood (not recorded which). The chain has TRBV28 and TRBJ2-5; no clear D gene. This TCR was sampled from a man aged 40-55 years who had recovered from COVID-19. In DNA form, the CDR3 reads TGTGCCAGCAGTCTACAAGAGACCCAGTACTTC. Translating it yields CASSLQETQYF.